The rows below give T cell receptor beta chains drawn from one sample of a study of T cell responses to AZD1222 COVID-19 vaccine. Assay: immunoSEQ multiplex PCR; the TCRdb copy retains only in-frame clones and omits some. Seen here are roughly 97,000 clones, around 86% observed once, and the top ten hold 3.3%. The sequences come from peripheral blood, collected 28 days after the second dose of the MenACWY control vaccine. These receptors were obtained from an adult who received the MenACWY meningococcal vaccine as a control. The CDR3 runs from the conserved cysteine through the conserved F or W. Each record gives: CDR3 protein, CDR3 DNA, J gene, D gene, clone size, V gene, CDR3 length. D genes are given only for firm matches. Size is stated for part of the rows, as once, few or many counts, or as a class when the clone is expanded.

CDR3aa: CASSLLDGAQYF
CDR3nt: TGTGCCAGCAGCCTCCTCGACGGGGCCCAGTACTTC
j_gene: TRBJ2-5
d_gene: .
abundance: .
v_gene: TRBV3-1/TRBV3-2
len: 12

CDR3aa: CASSYSRTGNSYEQYF
CDR3nt: TGTGCCAGCAGTTACTCTCGGACAGGCAACTCCTACGAGCAGTACTTC
j_gene: TRBJ2-7
d_gene: TRBD1
abundance: .
v_gene: TRBV6-2/TRBV6-3
len: 16

CDR3aa: CASSSRTMGGEKLFF
CDR3nt: TGTGCCAGCAGCTCAAGGACTATGGGGGGAGAAAAACTGTTTTTT
j_gene: TRBJ1-4
d_gene: .
abundance: .
v_gene: TRBV5-6
len: 15

CDR3aa: CASSPGRGAGNTIYF
CDR3nt: TGCGCCAGCAGTCCGGGCAGGGGAGCTGGAAACACCATATATTTT
j_gene: TRBJ1-3
d_gene: .
abundance: .
v_gene: TRBV10-2
len: 15

CDR3aa: CASSLARSQPQHF
CDR3nt: TGTGCCAGCAGCTTAGCCAGGTCTCAGCCCCAGCATTTT
j_gene: TRBJ1-5
d_gene: .
abundance: .
v_gene: TRBV7-2
len: 13

CDR3aa: CASSPGQAGGDTIYF
CDR3nt: TGTGCCAGCAGTCCAGGACAGGCCGGCGGAGACACCATATATTTT
j_gene: TRBJ1-3
d_gene: TRBD1
abundance: .
v_gene: TRBV6-6
len: 15

CDR3aa: CASSSKAGQGDSPLHF
CDR3nt: TGCGCCAGCTCATCAAAGGCGGGACAGGGGGACTCACCCCTCCACTTT
j_gene: TRBJ1-6
d_gene: TRBD1
abundance: .
v_gene: TRBV4-3
len: 16

CDR3aa: CASSPPGEERGKAFF
CDR3nt: TGTGCCAGCTCACCTCCCGGTGAGGAAAGGGGGAAGGCTTTCTTT
j_gene: TRBJ1-1
d_gene: .
abundance: .
v_gene: TRBV18
len: 15

CDR3aa: CASSLGTGLGYEQYF
CDR3nt: TGTGCCAGCAGTCTCGGGACAGGCCTGGGGTACGAGCAGTACTTC
j_gene: TRBJ2-7
d_gene: TRBD1
abundance: .
v_gene: TRBV28
len: 15

CDR3aa: CSARARDGYTF
CDR3nt: TGCAGTGCGAGAGCCAGGGACGGCTACACCTTC
j_gene: TRBJ1-2
d_gene: .
abundance: .
v_gene: TRBV20-1
len: 11

CDR3aa: CAWSLLGQTGVRSYGYTF
CDR3nt: TGTGCCTGGAGTCTCTTGGGCCAAACAGGGGTGAGGAGCTATGGCTACACCTTC
j_gene: TRBJ1-2
d_gene: TRBD1
abundance: .
v_gene: TRBV30
len: 18

CDR3aa: CSATGSPRDGSYNEQFF
CDR3nt: TGCAGCGCCACCGGTTCCCCAAGAGACGGCTCCTACAATGAGCAGTTCTTC
j_gene: TRBJ2-1
d_gene: .
abundance: .
v_gene: TRBV29-1
len: 17

CDR3aa: CASRAISYEQYF
CDR3nt: TGTGCCTCGCGTGCGATATCCTACGAGCAGTACTTC
j_gene: TRBJ2-7
d_gene: .
abundance: .
v_gene: TRBV2
len: 12

CDR3aa: CASSQDSAAINYGYTF
CDR3nt: TGTGCCAGCAGCCAGGACAGCGCGGCTATTAACTATGGCTACACCTTC
j_gene: TRBJ1-2
d_gene: .
abundance: .
v_gene: TRBV7-2
len: 16

CDR3aa: CASSPRTGDAGYTF
CDR3nt: TGCGCCAGCAGCCCACGAACAGGGGACGCCGGCTACACCTTC
j_gene: TRBJ1-2
d_gene: TRBD1
abundance: few
v_gene: TRBV5-1
len: 14

CDR3aa: CASSQGLVDQETQYF
CDR3nt: TGCGCCAGCAGCCAAGGACTAGTAGACCAAGAGACCCAGTACTTC
j_gene: TRBJ2-5
d_gene: .
abundance: .
v_gene: TRBV4-1
len: 15

CDR3aa: CASSDGPGRSPLHF
CDR3nt: TGTGCCAGCAGTGATGGCCCCGGGAGGTCACCCCTCCACTTT
j_gene: TRBJ1-6
d_gene: .
abundance: few
v_gene: TRBV2
len: 14

CDR3aa: CASSRRGGRQETQYF
CDR3nt: TGTGCCAGTAGTCGACGGGGGGGCCGACAAGAGACCCAGTACTTC
j_gene: TRBJ2-5
d_gene: TRBD2
abundance: .
v_gene: TRBV19
len: 15

CDR3aa: CASTGWGSNTEAFF
CDR3nt: TGTGCCAGCACTGGGTGGGGGAGCAACACTGAAGCTTTCTTT
j_gene: TRBJ1-1
d_gene: .
abundance: .
v_gene: TRBV2
len: 14

CDR3aa: CASSFRGQETQYF
CDR3nt: TGTGCCAGCAGTTTCAGGGGACAAGAGACCCAGTACTTC
j_gene: TRBJ2-5
d_gene: .
abundance: .
v_gene: TRBV27
len: 13

CDR3aa: CASSLDWQGLMGNGYTF
CDR3nt: TGTGCCAGCAGCTTAGACTGGCAGGGCTTAATGGGAAATGGCTACACCTTC
j_gene: TRBJ1-2
d_gene: .
abundance: .
v_gene: TRBV11-2
len: 17

CDR3aa: CASSLGGPGETQYF
CDR3nt: TGTGCCAGCAGCTTAGGGGGGCCGGGGGAGACCCAGTACTTC
j_gene: TRBJ2-5
d_gene: .
abundance: .
v_gene: TRBV7-2
len: 14

CDR3aa: CASSWGQGRDTQYF
CDR3nt: TGTGCCAGCAGCTGGGGACAGGGAAGAGATACGCAGTATTTT
j_gene: TRBJ2-3
d_gene: TRBD1
abundance: .
v_gene: TRBV7-9
len: 14

CDR3aa: CASSSGQSDQPQHF
CDR3nt: TGCGCCAGCAGCTCCGGACAGTCCGATCAGCCCCAGCATTTT
j_gene: TRBJ1-5
d_gene: .
abundance: few
v_gene: TRBV5-1
len: 14

CDR3aa: CASSAQGNTDTQYF
CDR3nt: TGTGCCAGCAGTGCACAGGGGAACACAGATACGCAGTATTTT
j_gene: TRBJ2-3
d_gene: TRBD1
abundance: .
v_gene: TRBV2
len: 14

CDR3aa: CASSPAPRTGGSEQYF
CDR3nt: TGTGCCAGCAGCCCCGCTCCAAGGACAGGGGGCTCCGAGCAGTACTTC
j_gene: TRBJ2-7
d_gene: TRBD1
abundance: .
v_gene: TRBV3-1/TRBV3-2
len: 16

CDR3aa: CASSLGPGQGLVNEQFF
CDR3nt: TGTGCCAGCAGCTTAGGCCCGGGACAGGGGCTTGTTAATGAGCAGTTCTTC
j_gene: TRBJ2-1
d_gene: TRBD1
abundance: .
v_gene: TRBV7-2
len: 17

CDR3aa: CASRPGLNTEAFF
CDR3nt: TGCGCCAGCCGGCCAGGGCTGAACACTGAAGCTTTCTTT
j_gene: TRBJ1-1
d_gene: .
abundance: .
v_gene: TRBV5-1
len: 13

CDR3aa: CASSHPRLAPSPQFF
CDR3nt: TGTGCCAGCAGCCACCCGAGACTAGCGCCCAGCCCGCAGTTCTTC
j_gene: TRBJ2-1
d_gene: TRBD2
abundance: few
v_gene: TRBV7-6
len: 15

CDR3aa: CASSSSLGGGGNQPQHF
CDR3nt: TGTGCCAGCAGCTCCTCCCTCGGGGGCGGGGGTAATCAGCCCCAGCATTTT
j_gene: TRBJ1-5
d_gene: .
abundance: .
v_gene: TRBV7-8
len: 17

CDR3aa: CASSVGVGSNYGYTF
CDR3nt: TGTGCCAGCAGCGTAGGTGTCGGTTCTAACTATGGCTACACCTTC
j_gene: TRBJ1-2
d_gene: .
abundance: .
v_gene: TRBV9
len: 15

CDR3aa: CASRRTSGEAYEQYF
CDR3nt: TGTGCCAGCAGGCGGACTAGCGGGGAAGCCTACGAGCAGTACTTC
j_gene: TRBJ2-7
d_gene: TRBD2
abundance: few
v_gene: TRBV6-5
len: 15

CDR3aa: CASSPSPDRVGPYEQYF
CDR3nt: TGTGCCAGCAGCCCGAGCCCGGACAGGGTGGGCCCCTACGAGCAGTACTTC
j_gene: TRBJ2-7
d_gene: TRBD1
abundance: .
v_gene: TRBV3-1/TRBV3-2
len: 17

CDR3aa: CASRGTSGGEQFF
CDR3nt: TGTGCCAGCCGCGGAACTAGCGGGGGTGAGCAGTTCTTC
j_gene: TRBJ2-1
d_gene: TRBD2
abundance: .
v_gene: TRBV27
len: 13

CDR3aa: CASSLSPGGYAFF
CDR3nt: TGTGCCAGCAGCTTAAGTCCAGGGGGGTATGCTTTCTTT
j_gene: TRBJ1-1
d_gene: TRBD1
abundance: .
v_gene: TRBV11-2
len: 13

CDR3aa: CASSPNPSDRSYEQYF
CDR3nt: TGTGCCAGCAGCCCCAACCCGTCGGACAGGTCCTACGAGCAGTACTTC
j_gene: TRBJ2-7
d_gene: TRBD1
abundance: .
v_gene: TRBV5-6
len: 16

CDR3aa: CATSSEPGTGYNEQFF
CDR3nt: TGTGCCACCAGCAGTGAACCCGGGACAGGGTACAATGAGCAGTTCTTC
j_gene: TRBJ2-1
d_gene: TRBD1
abundance: .
v_gene: TRBV15
len: 16

CDR3aa: CASPPRDDTRGRPGKLFF
CDR3nt: TGTGCCAGCCCCCCCAGGGATGACACCCGGGGTCGTCCCGGGAAGCTGTTTTTT
j_gene: TRBJ2-2
d_gene: .
abundance: .
v_gene: TRBV6-4
len: 18

CDR3aa: CASSPQGSSYNEQFF
CDR3nt: TGTGCCAGCAGCCCACAGGGCAGCTCCTACAATGAGCAGTTCTTC
j_gene: TRBJ2-1
d_gene: .
abundance: .
v_gene: TRBV21-1
len: 15

CDR3aa: CASSQSFQETQYF
CDR3nt: TGTGCCAGCAGCCAATCTTTCCAAGAGACCCAGTACTTC
j_gene: TRBJ2-5
d_gene: .
abundance: .
v_gene: TRBV3-1/TRBV3-2
len: 13

CDR3aa: CASSRLPRDTEAFF
CDR3nt: TGCGCCAGCAGCAGACTCCCGCGGGACACTGAAGCTTTCTTT
j_gene: TRBJ1-1
d_gene: .
abundance: .
v_gene: TRBV5-1
len: 14

CDR3aa: CASSLTGSQPQHF
CDR3nt: TGTGCCAGCAGCTTGACAGGGAGCCAGCCCCAGCATTTT
j_gene: TRBJ1-5
d_gene: TRBD1
abundance: .
v_gene: TRBV14
len: 13

CDR3aa: CASSEIPYYEQYF
CDR3nt: TGCGCCAGCAGTGAAATCCCTTACTACGAGCAGTACTTC
j_gene: TRBJ2-7
d_gene: .
abundance: .
v_gene: TRBV10-1
len: 13

CDR3aa: CSVARHSMNTEAFF
CDR3nt: TGCAGCGTTGCGAGACACAGTATGAACACTGAAGCTTTCTTT
j_gene: TRBJ1-1
d_gene: .
abundance: .
v_gene: TRBV29-1
len: 14

CDR3aa: CASGDSDREYEQYF
CDR3nt: TGTGCCAGCGGGGATTCGGACAGGGAGTACGAGCAGTACTTC
j_gene: TRBJ2-7
d_gene: TRBD1
abundance: .
v_gene: TRBV27
len: 14

CDR3aa: CASSTGTNTGELFF
CDR3nt: TGTGCCAGTAGTACAGGGACGAACACCGGGGAGCTGTTTTTT
j_gene: TRBJ2-2
d_gene: .
abundance: .
v_gene: TRBV19
len: 14

CDR3aa: CASSLSGGIPYGYTF
CDR3nt: TGCGCCAGCAGCTTGTCTGGGGGCATACCCTATGGCTACACCTTC
j_gene: TRBJ1-2
d_gene: .
abundance: .
v_gene: TRBV5-1
len: 15

CDR3aa: CASSSLDRVANEKLFF
CDR3nt: TGTGCCAGCAGTTCCCTCGACAGGGTAGCTAATGAAAAACTGTTTTTT
j_gene: TRBJ1-4
d_gene: TRBD1
abundance: .
v_gene: TRBV9
len: 16

CDR3aa: CASSLGQGVSEQYF
CDR3nt: TGTGCCAGCAGCCTCGGACAGGGTGTCTCCGAGCAGTACTTC
j_gene: TRBJ2-7
d_gene: TRBD1
abundance: .
v_gene: TRBV2
len: 14